The entry below describes one TCR beta chain. The target antigen is unknown. Germline CDR1 is MGHRA and CDR2 is YSYEKL. The CDR3 covers 13 residues. Researchers used template switching to add UMIs featuring a 6-nucleotide sample barcode. TCRdb re-called the 5' RACE reads and shows each CDR3 protein once, DNA omitted. The sample holds about 160,000 distinct CDR3 sequences. The sample belongs to a study of monozygotic twins with inflammatory bowel disease. Findings and limits, study-wide: Support was lacking for any single strong IBD-associated signal or clonotype. Patient-to-patient differences in immunosuppressive treatment may have added variability to the repertoires.

Total RNA isolation used whole blood (no T cell sorting was performed). This TCR came from a human donor with ulcerative colitis or Crohn's disease, or a healthy co-twin of an affected twin (not recorded which). V gene TRBV4-1 combines with J gene TRBJ2-1. The specimen sequenced was blood. The CDR3 spells CASSQDAFNEQFF.